These 4 T cell receptor beta chains were all obtained from the same sample, sequenced in a study of T cell changes during pregnancy in multiple sclerosis. Data came from immunoSEQ multiplex PCR; TCRdb stores just in-frame clones and leaves some out. The sample yields under 50,000 clones, roughly 94% seen once. This material consisted of CD8+ T cells from peripheral blood mononuclear cells, taken in the first trimester of pregnancy. These receptors were collected from a female donor with multiple sclerosis, enrolled in a pregnancy study.

The chain employs TRBV5-6 and TRBJ1-1; TRBD1 matches at 7 bases. Germline-derived CDR1 and CDR2 are SGHDT and YYEEEE. There are 15 residues in the CDR3. V was clipped by 3 bases and J by 6 bases; unmatched bases: 11. CDR3 DNA sequence: TGTGCCAGCAGCTCGCCTTCCAACAGGGGACCTGAAGCTTTCTTT. Protein: CASSSPSNRGPEAFF.

The chain links TRBV7-9 to TRBJ2-5; TRBD2 might be the D (6 bases). V lost 4 bases to trimming and J lost 2 bases, with 20 bases between them. Germline V gene sequence: CDR1 SEHNR, CDR2 FQNEAQ (reference sequence). There are 17 residues in the CDR3. The CDR3 nucleotides are TGTGCCAGCAGCTCTCGGGGTAGCGGAGGTCGGCAAGAGACCCAGTACTTC. The encoded protein is CASSSRGSGGRQETQYF.

The rearrangement joins TRBV28 to TRBJ1-2, with D perhaps TRBD1 (5 bases). V gave up 3 bases and J gave up 6 bases, with 20 bases separating them. The CDR3 totals 16 residues. Germline assignment: CDR1 MDHEN and CDR2 SYDVKM. CDR3 sequence reads: CASSFPGIAGPDGYTF. CDR3 coding DNA: TGTGCCAGCAGTTTCCCCGGGATTGCGGGGCCCGATGGCTACACCTTC.

The chain joins TRBV19 to TRBJ2-3; 11 nucleotides match TRBD2. Germline V gene sequence: CDR1 LNHDA, CDR2 SQIVND (reference sequence). J lost 2 bases, V lost 7 bases, and 2 bases had no gene match. The CDR3 contains 14 residues. The CDR3 bases are TGTGCCAGTATGGGACTAGCGGTCACAGATACGCAGTATTTT. Translating gives CASMGLAVTDTQYF.